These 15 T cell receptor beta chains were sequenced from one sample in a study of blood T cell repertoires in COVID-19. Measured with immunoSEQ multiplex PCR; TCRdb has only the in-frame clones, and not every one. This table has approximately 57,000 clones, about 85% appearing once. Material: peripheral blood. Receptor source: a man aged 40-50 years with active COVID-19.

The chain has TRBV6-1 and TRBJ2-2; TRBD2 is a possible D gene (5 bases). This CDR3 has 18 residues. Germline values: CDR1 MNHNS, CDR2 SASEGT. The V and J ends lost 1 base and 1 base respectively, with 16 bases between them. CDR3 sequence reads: CASSEVHVASRNTGELFF. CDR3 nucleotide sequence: TGTGCCAGCAGTGAAGTCCATGTAGCTAGCAGGAACACCGGGGAGCTGTTTTTT.

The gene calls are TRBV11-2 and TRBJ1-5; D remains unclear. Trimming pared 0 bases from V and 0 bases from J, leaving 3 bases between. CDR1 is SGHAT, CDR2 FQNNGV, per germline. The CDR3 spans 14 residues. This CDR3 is CASSLDYSNQPQHF. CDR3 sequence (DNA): TGTGCCAGCAGCTTAGACTATAGCAATCAGCCCCAGCATTTT.

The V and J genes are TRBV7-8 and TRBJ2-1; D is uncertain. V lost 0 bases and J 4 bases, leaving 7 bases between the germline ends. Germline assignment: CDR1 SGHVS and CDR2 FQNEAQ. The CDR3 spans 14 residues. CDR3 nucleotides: TGTGCCAGCAGCTTAGCGGGCAGGTACAATGAGCAGTTCTTC. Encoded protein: CASSLAGRYNEQFF. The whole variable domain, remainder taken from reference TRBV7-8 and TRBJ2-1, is GAGVSQSPRYKVAKRGQDVALRCDPISGHVSLFWYQQALGQGPEFLTYFQNEAQLDKSGLPSDRFFAERPEGSVSTLKIQRTQQEDSAVYLCASSLAGRYNEQFFGPGTRLTVL.

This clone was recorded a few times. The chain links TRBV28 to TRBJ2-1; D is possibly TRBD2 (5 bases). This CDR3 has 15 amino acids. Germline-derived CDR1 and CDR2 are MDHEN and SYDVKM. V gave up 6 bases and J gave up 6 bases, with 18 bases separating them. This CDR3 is CASRYTPEGSNEQFF. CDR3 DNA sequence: TGTGCCAGCAGGTACACTCCCGAAGGGAGCAATGAGCAGTTCTTC.

The CDR3 DNA reads as TGTGCCAGCAGTCATCTCACGACCGGGTACAATGAGCAGTTCTTC. Protein product: CASSHLTTGYNEQFF. This sequence joins TRBV5-6 and TRBJ2-1; D uncertain. The CDR3 covers 15 residues. V lost 5 bases to trimming and J lost 4 bases, with 16 bases between them. Germline V gives CDR1 SGHDT, CDR2 YYEEEE.

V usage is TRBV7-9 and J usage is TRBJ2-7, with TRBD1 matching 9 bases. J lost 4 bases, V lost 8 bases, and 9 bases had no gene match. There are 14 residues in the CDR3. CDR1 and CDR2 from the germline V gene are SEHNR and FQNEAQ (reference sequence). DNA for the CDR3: TGTGCCAGCCGACTGGGGACAGGGACGTACGAGCAGTACTTC. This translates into CASRLGTGTYEQYF.

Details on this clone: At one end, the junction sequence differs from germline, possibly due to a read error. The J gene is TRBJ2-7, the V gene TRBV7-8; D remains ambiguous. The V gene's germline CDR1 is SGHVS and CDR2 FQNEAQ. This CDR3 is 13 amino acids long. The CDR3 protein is CASSLELNYVQYF. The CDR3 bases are TGTGCCAGCAGCTTAGAACTGAACTACGTGCAGTACTTC. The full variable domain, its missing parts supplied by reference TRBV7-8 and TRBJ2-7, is GAGVSQSPRYKVAKRGQDVALRCDPISGHVSLFWYQQALGQGPEFLTYFQNEAQLDKSGLPSDRFFAERPEGSVSTLKIQRTQQEDSAVYLCASSLELNYVQYFGPGTRLTVT.

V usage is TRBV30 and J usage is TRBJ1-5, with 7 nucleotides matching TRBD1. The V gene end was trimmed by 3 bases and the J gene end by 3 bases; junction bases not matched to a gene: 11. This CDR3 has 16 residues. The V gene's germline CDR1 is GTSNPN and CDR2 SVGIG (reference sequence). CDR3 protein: CAWSDRERSINQPQHF. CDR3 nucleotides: TGTGCCTGGAGCGACAGGGAAAGGTCGATCAATCAGCCCCAGCATTTT.

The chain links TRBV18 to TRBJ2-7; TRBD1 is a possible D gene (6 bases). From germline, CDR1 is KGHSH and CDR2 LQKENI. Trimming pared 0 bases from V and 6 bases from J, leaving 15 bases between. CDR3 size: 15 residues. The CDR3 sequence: CASSPPGAPTGEQYF. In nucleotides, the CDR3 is TGTGCCAGCTCACCACCGGGGGCTCCCACGGGCGAGCAGTACTTC.

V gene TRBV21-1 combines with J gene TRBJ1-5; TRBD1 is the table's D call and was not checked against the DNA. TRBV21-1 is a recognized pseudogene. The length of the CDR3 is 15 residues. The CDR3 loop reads CASSKGRAGNQPQHF. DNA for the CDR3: TGTGCCAGCAGCAAAGGAAGGGCAGGGAATCAGCCCCAGCATTTT.

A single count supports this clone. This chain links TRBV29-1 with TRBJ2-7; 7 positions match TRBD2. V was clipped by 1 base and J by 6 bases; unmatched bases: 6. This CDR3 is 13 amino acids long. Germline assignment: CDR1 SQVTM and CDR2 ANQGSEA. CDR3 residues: CSVEGTRVGEQYF. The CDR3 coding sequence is TGCAGCGTTGAAGGGACTAGAGTTGGCGAGCAGTACTTC.

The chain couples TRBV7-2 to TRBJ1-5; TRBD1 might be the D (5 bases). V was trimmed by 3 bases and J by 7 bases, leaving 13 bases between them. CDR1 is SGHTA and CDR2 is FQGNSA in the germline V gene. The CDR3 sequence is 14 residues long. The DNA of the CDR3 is TGTGCCAGCAGCTTCCCAGGGATCGGACAGCCCCAGCATTTT. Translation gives CASSFPGIGQPQHF.

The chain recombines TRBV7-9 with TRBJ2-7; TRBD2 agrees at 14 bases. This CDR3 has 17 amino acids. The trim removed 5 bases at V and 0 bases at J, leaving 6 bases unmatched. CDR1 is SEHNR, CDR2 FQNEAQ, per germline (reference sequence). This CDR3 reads CASSRRLAGGSSYEQYF. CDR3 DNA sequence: TGTGCCAGCAGCCGGCGACTAGCGGGAGGGAGCTCCTACGAGCAGTACTTC.

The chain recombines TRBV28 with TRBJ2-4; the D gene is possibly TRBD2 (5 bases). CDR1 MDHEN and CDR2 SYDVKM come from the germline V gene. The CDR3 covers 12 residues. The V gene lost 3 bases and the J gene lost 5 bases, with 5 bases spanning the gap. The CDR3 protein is CASSFSENIQYF. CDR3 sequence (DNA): TGTGCCAGCAGTTTTAGCGAAAACATTCAGTACTTC.

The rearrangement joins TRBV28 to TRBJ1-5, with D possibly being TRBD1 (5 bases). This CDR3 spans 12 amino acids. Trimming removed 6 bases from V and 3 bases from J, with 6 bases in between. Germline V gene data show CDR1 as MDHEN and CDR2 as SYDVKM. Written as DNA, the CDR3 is TGTGCCAGCAGACAGGTCAATCAGCCCCAGCATTTT. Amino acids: CASRQVNQPQHF.